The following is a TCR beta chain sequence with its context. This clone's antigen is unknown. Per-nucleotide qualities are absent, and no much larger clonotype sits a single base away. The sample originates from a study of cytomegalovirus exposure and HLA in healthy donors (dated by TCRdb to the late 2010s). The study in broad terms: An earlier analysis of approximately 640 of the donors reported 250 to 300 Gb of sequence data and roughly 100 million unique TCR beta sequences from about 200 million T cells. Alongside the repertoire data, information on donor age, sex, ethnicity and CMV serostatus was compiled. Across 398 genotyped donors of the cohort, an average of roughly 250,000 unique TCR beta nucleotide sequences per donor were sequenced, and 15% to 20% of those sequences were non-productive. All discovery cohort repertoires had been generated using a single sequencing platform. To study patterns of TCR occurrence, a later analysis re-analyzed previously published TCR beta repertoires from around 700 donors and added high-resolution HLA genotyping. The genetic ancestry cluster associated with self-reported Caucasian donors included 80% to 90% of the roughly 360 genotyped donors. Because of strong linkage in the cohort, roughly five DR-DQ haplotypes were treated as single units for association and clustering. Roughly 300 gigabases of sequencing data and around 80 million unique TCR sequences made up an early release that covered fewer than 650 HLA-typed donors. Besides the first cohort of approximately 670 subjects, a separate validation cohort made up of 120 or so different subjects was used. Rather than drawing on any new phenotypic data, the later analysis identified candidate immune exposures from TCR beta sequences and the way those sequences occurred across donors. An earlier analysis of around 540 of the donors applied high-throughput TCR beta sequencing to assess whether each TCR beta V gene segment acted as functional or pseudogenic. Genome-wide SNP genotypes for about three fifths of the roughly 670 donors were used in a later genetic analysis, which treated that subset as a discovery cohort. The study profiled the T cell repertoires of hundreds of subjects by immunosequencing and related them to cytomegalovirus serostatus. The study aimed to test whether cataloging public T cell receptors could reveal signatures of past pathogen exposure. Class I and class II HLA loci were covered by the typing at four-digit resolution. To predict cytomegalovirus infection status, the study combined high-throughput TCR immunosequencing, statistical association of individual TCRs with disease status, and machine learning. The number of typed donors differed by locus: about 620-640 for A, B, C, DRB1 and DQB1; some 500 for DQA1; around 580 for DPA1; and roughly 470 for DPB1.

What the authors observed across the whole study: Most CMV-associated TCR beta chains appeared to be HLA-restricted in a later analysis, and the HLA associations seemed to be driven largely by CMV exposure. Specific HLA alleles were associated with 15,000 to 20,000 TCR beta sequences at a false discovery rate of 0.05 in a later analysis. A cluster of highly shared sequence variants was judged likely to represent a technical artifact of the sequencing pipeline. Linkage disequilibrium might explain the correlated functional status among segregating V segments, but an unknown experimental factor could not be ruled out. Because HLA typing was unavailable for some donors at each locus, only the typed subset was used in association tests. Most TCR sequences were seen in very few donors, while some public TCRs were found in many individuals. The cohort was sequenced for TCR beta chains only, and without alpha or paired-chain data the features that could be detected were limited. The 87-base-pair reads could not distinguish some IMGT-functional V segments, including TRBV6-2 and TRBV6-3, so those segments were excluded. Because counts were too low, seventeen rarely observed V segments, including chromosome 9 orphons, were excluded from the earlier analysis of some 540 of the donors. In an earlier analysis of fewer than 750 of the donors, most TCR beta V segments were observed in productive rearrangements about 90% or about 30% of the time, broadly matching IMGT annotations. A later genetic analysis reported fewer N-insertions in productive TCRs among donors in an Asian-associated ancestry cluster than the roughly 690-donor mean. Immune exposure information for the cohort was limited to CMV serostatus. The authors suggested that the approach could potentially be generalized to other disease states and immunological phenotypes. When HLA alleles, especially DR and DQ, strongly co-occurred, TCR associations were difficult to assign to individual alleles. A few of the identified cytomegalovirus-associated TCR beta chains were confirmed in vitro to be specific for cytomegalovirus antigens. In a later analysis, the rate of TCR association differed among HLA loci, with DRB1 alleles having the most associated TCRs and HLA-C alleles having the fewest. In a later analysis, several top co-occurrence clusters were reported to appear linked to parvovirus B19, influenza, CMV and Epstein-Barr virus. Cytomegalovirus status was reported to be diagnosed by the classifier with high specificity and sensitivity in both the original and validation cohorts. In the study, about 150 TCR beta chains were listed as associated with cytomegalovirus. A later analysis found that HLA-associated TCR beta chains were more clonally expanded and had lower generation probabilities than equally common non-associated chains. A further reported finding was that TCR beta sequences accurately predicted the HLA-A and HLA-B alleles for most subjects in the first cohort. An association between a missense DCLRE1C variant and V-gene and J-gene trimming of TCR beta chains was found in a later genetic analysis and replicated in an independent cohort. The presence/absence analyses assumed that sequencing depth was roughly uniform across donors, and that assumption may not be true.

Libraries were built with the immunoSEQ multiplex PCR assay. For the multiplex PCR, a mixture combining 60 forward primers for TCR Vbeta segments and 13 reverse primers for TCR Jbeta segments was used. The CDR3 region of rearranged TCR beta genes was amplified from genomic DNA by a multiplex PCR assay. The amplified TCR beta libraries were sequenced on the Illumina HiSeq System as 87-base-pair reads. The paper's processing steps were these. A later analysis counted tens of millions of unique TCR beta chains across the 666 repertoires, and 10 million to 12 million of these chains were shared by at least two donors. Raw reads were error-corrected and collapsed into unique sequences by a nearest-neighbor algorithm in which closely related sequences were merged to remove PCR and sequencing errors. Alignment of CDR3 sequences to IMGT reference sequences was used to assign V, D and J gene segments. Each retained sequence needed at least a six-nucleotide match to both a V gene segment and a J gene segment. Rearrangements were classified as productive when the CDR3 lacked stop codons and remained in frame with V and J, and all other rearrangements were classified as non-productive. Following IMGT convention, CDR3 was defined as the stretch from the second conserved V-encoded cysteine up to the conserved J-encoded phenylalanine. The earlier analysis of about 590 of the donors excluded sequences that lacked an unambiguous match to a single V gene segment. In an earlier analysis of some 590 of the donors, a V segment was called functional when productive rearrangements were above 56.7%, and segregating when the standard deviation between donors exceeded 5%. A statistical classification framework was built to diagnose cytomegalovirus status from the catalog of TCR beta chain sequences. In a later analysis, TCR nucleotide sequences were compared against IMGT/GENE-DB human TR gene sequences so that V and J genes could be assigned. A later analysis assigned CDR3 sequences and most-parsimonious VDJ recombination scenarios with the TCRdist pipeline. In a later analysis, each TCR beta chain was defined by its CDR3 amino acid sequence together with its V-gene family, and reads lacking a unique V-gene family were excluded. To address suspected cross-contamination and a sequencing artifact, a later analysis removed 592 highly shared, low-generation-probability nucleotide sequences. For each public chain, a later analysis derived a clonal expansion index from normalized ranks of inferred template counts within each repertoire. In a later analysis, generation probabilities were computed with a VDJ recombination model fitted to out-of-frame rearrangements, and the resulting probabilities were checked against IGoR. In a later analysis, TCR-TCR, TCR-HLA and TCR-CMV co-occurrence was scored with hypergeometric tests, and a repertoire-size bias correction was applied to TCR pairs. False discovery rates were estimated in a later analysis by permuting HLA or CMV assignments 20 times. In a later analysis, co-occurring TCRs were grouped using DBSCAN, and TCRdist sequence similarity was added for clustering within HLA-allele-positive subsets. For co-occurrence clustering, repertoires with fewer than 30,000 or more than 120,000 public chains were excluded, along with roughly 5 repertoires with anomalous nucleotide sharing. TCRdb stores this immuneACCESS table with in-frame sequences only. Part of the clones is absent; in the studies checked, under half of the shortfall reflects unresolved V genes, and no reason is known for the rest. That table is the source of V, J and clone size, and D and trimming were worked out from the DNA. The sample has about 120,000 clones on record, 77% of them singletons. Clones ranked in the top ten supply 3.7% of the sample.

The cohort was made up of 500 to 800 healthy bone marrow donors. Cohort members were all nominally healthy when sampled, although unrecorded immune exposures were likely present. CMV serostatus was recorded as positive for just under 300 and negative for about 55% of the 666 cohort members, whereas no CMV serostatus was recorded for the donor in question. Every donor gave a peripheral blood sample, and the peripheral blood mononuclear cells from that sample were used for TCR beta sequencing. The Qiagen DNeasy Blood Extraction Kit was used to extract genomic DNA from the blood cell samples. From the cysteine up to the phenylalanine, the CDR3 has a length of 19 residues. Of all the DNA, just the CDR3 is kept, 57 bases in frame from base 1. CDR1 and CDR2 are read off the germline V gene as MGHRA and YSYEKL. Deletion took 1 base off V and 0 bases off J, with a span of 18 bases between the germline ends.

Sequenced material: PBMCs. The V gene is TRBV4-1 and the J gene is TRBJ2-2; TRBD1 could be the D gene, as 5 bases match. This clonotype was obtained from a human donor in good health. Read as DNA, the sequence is TGCGCCAGCAGCCAAGTTTTAACAGGCGGTCGTTCGAACACCGGGGAGCTGTTTTTT. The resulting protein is CASSQVLTGGRSNTGELFF.